These T cell receptor beta chains were read from a single sample in a study of blood T cell repertoires in COVID-19. Here immunoSEQ multiplex PCR was the method, and the copy in TCRdb shows in-frame clones only, minus some. The sample consists of 80,000 to 100,000 clones, around 79% of them appearing once. The material sequenced was peripheral blood. The receptor source for this set is a human donor in a cohort sampled during active COVID-19. CDR3s leave out the opening cysteine and the closing phenylalanine or tryptophan.

J: TRBJ1-1
V: TRBV7-2
CDR3: ASSLPQWVQGALDTEAF

J: TRBJ2-2
V: TRBV18
CDR3: ASSPRGLTLTGELF

J: TRBJ2-1
V: TRBV30
CDR3: AWGGGGGNEQF

J: TRBJ1-1
V: TRBV20-1
CDR3: SADQGAEAF

J: TRBJ2-3
V: TRBV11-2
CDR3: ASSPDGLAGGGDTQY

J: TRBJ2-1
V: TRBV29-1
CDR3: SVERGSKNEQF

J: TRBJ1-3
V: TRBV19
CDR3: ASTTGGTGNTIY

J: TRBJ2-2
V: TRBV6-2/TRBV6-3
CDR3: ASSGGETGELF

J: TRBJ1-3
V: TRBV7-2
CDR3: ASSAPGSGNTIY

J: TRBJ1-4
V: TRBV4-3
CDR3: ASSQATGWEKLF

J: TRBJ1-1
V: TRBV28
CDR3: ASYGNRVAAF

J: TRBJ2-3
V: TRBV10-3
CDR3: AISPTGATDTQY

J: TRBJ2-3
V: TRBV6-2/TRBV6-3
CDR3: ASSFSGGALDTQY

J: TRBJ2-1
V: TRBV7-3
CDR3: ASSPSGGANEQF